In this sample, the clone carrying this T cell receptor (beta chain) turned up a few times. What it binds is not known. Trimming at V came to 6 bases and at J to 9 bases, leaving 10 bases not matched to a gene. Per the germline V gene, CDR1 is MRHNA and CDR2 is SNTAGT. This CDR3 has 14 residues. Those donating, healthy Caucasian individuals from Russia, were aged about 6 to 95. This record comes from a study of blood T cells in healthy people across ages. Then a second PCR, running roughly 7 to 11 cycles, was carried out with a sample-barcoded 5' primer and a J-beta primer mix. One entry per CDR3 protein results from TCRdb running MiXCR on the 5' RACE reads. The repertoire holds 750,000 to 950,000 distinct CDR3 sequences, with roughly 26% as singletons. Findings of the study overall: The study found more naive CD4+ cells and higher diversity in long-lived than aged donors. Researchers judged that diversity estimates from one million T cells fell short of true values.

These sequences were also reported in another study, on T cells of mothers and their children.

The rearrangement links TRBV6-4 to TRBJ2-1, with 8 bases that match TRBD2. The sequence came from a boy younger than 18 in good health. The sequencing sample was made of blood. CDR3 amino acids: CASRTERGSSEQFF. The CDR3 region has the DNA TGTGCCAGCAGAACAGAGCGGGGGTCGAGTGAGCAGTTCTTC.